The sequence of this TCR beta chain was determined in a study of Ad26.COV2.S vaccination and SARS-CoV-2 variants. The treatment is: some 20 received Ad26.COV2.S at low or high dose, single or two shots; about 5 received placebo; per-sample allocation not given. Samples analyzed were those drawn on day 63 after the first vaccine or placebo injection. TCRdb's table, derived via immunoSEQ multiplex PCR, lists solely in-frame clones and lacks some. The sample holds more than 300,000 clones, 85% to 90% seen once. The CDR3 totals 15 residues. The ends lost 0 bases at V and 4 bases at J; junction bases unmatched: 3. Germline CDR1 reads MNHEY; CDR2 reads SMNVEV (reference sequence). This clone was seen more than once but under ten times.

This chain joins TRBV27 and TRBJ1-2; 9 nucleotides line up with TRBD1. This sequence was found in a person aged 18 to 65 who received the Ad26.COV2.S COVID-19 vaccine or a placebo. The material was peripheral blood, obtained in a trial of Ad26.COV2.S vaccine versus placebo. The CDR3 sequence is CASSLSGTGSYGYTF. The DNA of the CDR3 is TGTGCCAGCAGTTTATCCGGGACAGGGTCCTATGGCTACACCTTC.